Below are 24 T cell receptor beta chains sequenced from a single sample in a study of radiation and T cells in renal cell carcinoma. The treatment: 15 Gy SBRT to primary tumor, nephrectomy 4 weeks later. Measured with immunoSEQ multiplex PCR; TCRdb has only the in-frame clones, and not every one. The data hold about 9,300 clones, with around 63% observed a single time. Sequencing used tumor tissue, obtained from a patient whose treatment included radiotherapy and nephrectomy. The receptor set was obtained from a woman in her forties or fifties with renal cell carcinoma.

This clone was recorded a few times. The rearrangement joins TRBV19 to TRBJ1-1; 8 bases line up with TRBD1. The CDR3 contains 12 residues. Germline lookup yields CDR1 LNHDA and CDR2 SQIVND (reference sequence). Trimming took 7 bases from V and 5 from J; bases not matched to a gene: 3. The CDR3 DNA reads TGTGCCAGTACCAACAGGGGGACTGAAGCTTTCTTT. Its protein product is CASTNRGTEAFF.

The sample holds a few counts of this clone. This chain links TRBV6-1 with TRBJ2-1; possible D gene TRBD2, 6 bases. V lost 6 bases to trimming and J lost 9 bases, with 12 bases between them. The CDR3 is 12 residues long. Germline loops: CDR1 MNHNS, CDR2 SASEGT. The CDR3 spells CASSGTVGEQFF. As DNA, the CDR3 is TGTGCCAGCAGCGGGACTGTCGGTGAGCAGTTCTTC.

The V gene is TRBV5-4, the J gene TRBJ1-5, with a tentative D call TRBD1 (5 bases). Per germline, CDR1 SGHNT and CDR2 YYREEE (reference sequence). The germline V and J ends were trimmed by 2 bases and 1 base, with 10 bases remaining between them. This CDR3 has 15 amino acids. DNA of the CDR3: TGTGCCAGCAGCTTAGGGCAGGGAAGCAATCAGCCCCAGCATTTT. This gives the protein CASSLGQGSNQPQHF. The variable domain in full, completed from reference TRBV5-4 and TRBJ1-5, reads ETGVTQSPTHLIKTRGQQVTLRCSSQSGHNTVSWYQQALGQGPQFIFQYYREEENGRGNFPPRFSGLQFPNYSSELNVNALELDDSALYLCASSLGQGSNQPQHFGDGTRLSIL.

This clone was found once. The chain recombines TRBV15 with TRBJ2-5, with D tentatively TRBD1 (5 bases). The CDR3 loop spans 14 amino acids. Deletions cut 1 base from V and 3 bases from J, with 9 bases between. Per the germline V gene, CDR1 is LNHNV and CDR2 is YYDKDF (reference sequence). The CDR3, as DNA: TGTGCCACCAGCAGAGTCGGCAGGGAAGAGACCCAGTACTTC. It codes for CATSRVGREETQYF.

This clone was counted between two and nine times. The rearrangement joins TRBV6-5 to TRBJ1-2; D not certain. The V gene's germline CDR1 is MNHEY and CDR2 SVGAGI. This CDR3 contains 13 residues. The V end lost 2 bases, the J end lost 6 bases, and 10 bases lay between the germline ends. CDR3 loop: CASSYDGGDGYTF. The CDR3 DNA reads TGTGCCAGCAGTTACGATGGCGGCGATGGCTACACCTTC.

The chain recombines TRBV19 with TRBJ1-5, with a possible D match to TRBD1 (5 bases). The germline V gene has CDR1 LNHDA and CDR2 SQIVND (reference sequence). The CDR3 covers 14 residues. Trimming shortened V by 6 bases and J by 7 bases, and 16 bases separated the two germline ends. CDR3 sequence: CASSRRGEEQPQHF. CDR3 in DNA: TGTGCCAGTAGCCGAAGGGGAGAGGAACAGCCCCAGCATTTT.

In the case of this clone: A clone one base away is much larger, so this may be a read error. Other DNA sequences in this sample translate to the same CDR3. This chain joins TRBV28 and TRBJ2-2; 7 bases map to TRBD2. CDR3 length equals 14 residues. The germline CDR1 and CDR2 sequences are MDHEN and SYDVKM. J gave up 5 bases and V 4 bases, and 4 bases lay outside the gene matches. The CDR3 sequence: CASSWDYSTGELFF. The CDR3, as DNA: TGTGCCAGCAGTTGGGACTACTCTACCGGGGAGCTGTTTTTT.

This chain joins TRBV28 and TRBJ2-7; 11 bases are shared with TRBD2. V dropped 6 bases and J dropped 2; count of bases not matched to a gene: 3. Germline V gives CDR1 MDHEN, CDR2 SYDVKM. CDR3 length equals 14 residues. The CDR3 DNA follows: TGTGCCAGCAGGAGACTAGCGGGACCCTACGAGCAGTACTTC. This gives the protein CASRRLAGPYEQYF.

The chain combines TRBV27 with TRBJ2-1; 13 bases align to TRBD2. The CDR3 length is 20 residues. CDR1 is MNHEY, CDR2 SMNVEV, per germline (reference sequence). Germline trimming cut 5 bases from V and 0 bases from J; bases unmatched to any gene: 13. The CDR3 spells CASSPGTGTSGRASYNEQFF. The CDR3 DNA follows: TGTGCCAGCAGTCCCGGGACAGGTACTAGCGGGAGGGCCTCCTACAATGAGCAGTTCTTC.

This clone has more than one count but fewer than ten. The rearrangement links TRBV7-2 to TRBJ2-5, with 10 bases aligning to TRBD1. The junction had 4 bases not matched to a gene; V was cut back by 4 bases and J by 5 bases. This CDR3 has 14 amino acids. The V gene's germline CDR1 is SGHTA and CDR2 FQGNSA. The CDR3 region has the DNA TGTGCCAGCAGCTCCGACAGGGGGCGGGAGACCCAGTACTTC. Protein sequence: CASSSDRGRETQYF.

Only a few counts were recorded for this clone. The V call is TRBV9, the J call TRBJ2-5; D is perhaps TRBD1 or TRBD2 (5 bases each). The CDR3 runs 15 residues. Looked up from germline, CDR1 is SGDLS and CDR2 is YYNGEE. Between the trimmed V and J ends, which lost 0 bases and 7 bases, there was a span of 16 bases. The chain's CDR3 is CASSVGFRGERTQYF. CDR3 nucleotide sequence: TGTGCCAGCAGCGTAGGCTTCCGGGGCGAGAGGACCCAGTACTTC.

This rearrangement joins TRBV6-1 to TRBJ2-1; D is possibly TRBD1 (6 bases). Looked up from germline, CDR1 is MNHNS and CDR2 is SASEGT. CDR3 length equals 12 residues. Trimming removed 6 bases from V and 10 bases from J, with 13 bases in between. CDR3: CASSPPGTEQFF. CDR3 nucleotides: TGTGCCAGCAGCCCCCCCGGGACAGAGCAGTTCTTC.

The chain links TRBV6-5 to TRBJ1-2, with D unclear. CDR3 length: 11 residues. Germline CDR1 reads MNHEY; CDR2 reads SVGAGI. Between the trimmed V and J ends, which lost 4 bases and 8 bases, there was a span of 8 bases. CDR3 sequence reads: CASSSTHGYTF. In DNA, the CDR3 is TGTGCCAGCAGTTCCACCCACGGCTACACCTTC.

The chain couples TRBV2 to TRBJ1-1; no reliable D call. The V gene lost 2 bases and the J gene lost 4 bases, with 11 bases spanning the gap. The CDR3 runs to 14 residues. The germline V gene encodes CDR1 SNHLY and CDR2 FYNNEI. Here the CDR3 DNA reads TGTGCCAGCAGTGAACGTAGGACCGTCACTGAAGCTTTCTTT. Translated: CASSERRTVTEAFF.

This chain links TRBV5-1 with TRBJ2-7; 7 nucleotides line up with TRBD2. Germline V lookup: CDR1 SGHRS, CDR2 YFSETQ. The junction had 4 bases not matched to a gene; V was cut back by 3 bases and J by 7 bases. The CDR3 is 12 residues long. CDR3 DNA: TGCGCCAGCAGCTCGGGAGGCGGGGAGCAGTACTTC. The encoded protein is CASSSGGGEQYF.

This clone turned up a few times. V is TRBV6-6 and J is TRBJ2-7; D is perhaps TRBD1 or TRBD2 (6 bases each). Looked up from germline, CDR1 is MNHNY and CDR2 is SVGAGI (reference sequence). Trimming removed 6 bases from V and 4 bases from J, with 19 bases in between. The CDR3 runs to 15 residues. In DNA, the CDR3 is TGTGCCAGCAGCCATGGCCCCGGGGGCGAGTACGAGCAGTACTTC. It translates to CASSHGPGGEYEQYF.

V is TRBV6-5 and J is TRBJ2-2; TRBD1 matches at 7 bases. V lost 6 bases to trimming and J lost 5 bases; unmatched junction nucleotides: 9. The CDR3 is 15 residues long. Germline loops: CDR1 MNHEY, CDR2 SVGAGI. The DNA for the CDR3 is TGTGCCAGCAGCACACGACAGGGTGGGACCGGGGAGCTGTTTTTT. This gives the protein CASSTRQGGTGELFF.

This clone rates as medium-sized. The chain recombines TRBV7-8 with TRBJ2-2; TRBD2 agrees at 8 bases. Germline V gene sequence: CDR1 SGHVS, CDR2 FQNEAQ. The CDR3 has 14 amino acids. The trim removed 6 bases at V and 6 bases at J, leaving 6 bases unmatched. DNA of the CDR3: TGTGCCAGCAGGGGCAGCGGGGGAGCCGGGGAGCTGTTTTTT. Translated: CASRGSGGAGELFF.

This clone was counted a few times. CDR3 coding DNA: TGTGCCAGCAGCAAACGCCTTTGGCAGGCCATCTGGACTGAAGCTTTCTTT. It codes for CASSKRLWQAIWTEAFF. The chain uses TRBV21-1 and TRBJ1-1; the table's D call, TRBD1, has no DNA check behind it. TRBV21-1 is annotated as a pseudogene. This CDR3 comprises 17 residues.

The V and J genes are TRBV15 and TRBJ1-1, with unresolved D. This CDR3 has 16 residues. The V end lost 0 bases, the J end lost 0 bases, and 11 bases lay between the germline ends. Germline CDR1 is LNHNV and CDR2 is YYDKDF (reference sequence). CDR3 nucleotides: TGTGCCACCAGCAGAGATCCTGGGCATTTGAACACTGAAGCTTTCTTT. Translating it yields CATSRDPGHLNTEAFF.

This chain connects TRBV7-9 to TRBJ2-1; a possible D gene is TRBD2 (7 bases). Germline lookup yields CDR1 SEHNR and CDR2 FQNEAQ (reference sequence). The V end lost 7 bases, the J end lost 4 bases, and 20 bases lay between the germline ends. This CDR3 has 16 residues. The CDR3 loop is CASTTRGAGIYNEQFF. In DNA form, the CDR3 reads TGTGCCAGCACCACCCGGGGGGCGGGGATATACAATGAGCAGTTCTTC.

This clone has only a few counts. The CDR3 spells CASSSYYEQYF. The CDR3 bases are TGTGCCAGCAGCTCCTACTACGAGCAGTACTTC. The chain joins TRBV7-6 to TRBJ2-7; D is ambiguous. The CDR3 is made up of 11 amino acids. Germline V gene sequence: CDR1 SGHVS, CDR2 FNYEAQ. The germline V and J ends were trimmed by 4 bases and 3 bases, with 4 bases remaining between them. Complete variable domain (other parts from reference TRBV7-6 and TRBJ2-7): GAGVSQSPRYKVTKRGQDVALRCDPISGHVSLYWYRQALGQGPEFLTYFNYEAQQDKSGLPNDRFSAERPEGSISTLTIQRTEQRDSAMYRCASSSYYEQYFGPGTRLTVT.

In its sample, this clone is medium-sized. The V and J genes are TRBV5-6 and TRBJ1-1; TRBD1 agrees at 8 bases. Trimming removed 1 base from V and 6 bases from J; junction bases left unmatched: 8. The CDR3 has 15 amino acids. Germline V gene lookup returns CDR1 SGHDT and CDR2 YYEEEE. CDR3 in amino acids: CASSLSRTGRPEAFF. CDR3 coding DNA: TGTGCCAGCAGCTTGTCGCGGACAGGGAGGCCTGAAGCTTTCTTT.

This clone was seen a handful of times. This sequence joins TRBV7-6 and TRBJ2-5; a weak D match, TRBD1 (5 bases). Germline CDR1 reads SGHVS; CDR2 reads FNYEAQ. CDR3 size: 13 residues. With 4 bases removed from V and 5 bases from J, the gap between germline ends came to 11 bases. The CDR3 region is CASSYQGLETQYF. CDR3 DNA sequence: TGTGCCAGCAGCTATCAGGGCCTCGAGACCCAGTACTTC.